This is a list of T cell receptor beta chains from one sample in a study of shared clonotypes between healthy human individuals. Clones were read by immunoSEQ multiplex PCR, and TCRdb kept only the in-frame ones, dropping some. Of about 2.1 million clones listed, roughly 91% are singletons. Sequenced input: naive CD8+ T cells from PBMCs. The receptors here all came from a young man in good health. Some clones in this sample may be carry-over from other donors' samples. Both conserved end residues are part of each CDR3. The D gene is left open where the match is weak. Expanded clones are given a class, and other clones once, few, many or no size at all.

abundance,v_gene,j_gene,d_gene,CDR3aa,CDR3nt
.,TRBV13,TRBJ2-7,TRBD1,CASSAGQAISYEQYF,TGTGCCAGCAGCGCGGGACAGGCCATATCCTACGAGCAGTACTTC
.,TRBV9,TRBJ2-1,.,CASSPGLPNEQFF,TGTGCCAGCAGCCCGGGACTCCCCAATGAGCAGTTCTTC
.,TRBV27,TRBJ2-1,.,CASSPKRARSYNEQFF,TGTGCCAGCAGTCCTAAGCGGGCGCGCTCCTACAATGAGCAGTTCTTC
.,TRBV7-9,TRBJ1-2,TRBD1,CASRPTGGADYGYTF,TGTGCCAGCAGACCGACAGGGGGCGCAGACTATGGCTACACCTTC
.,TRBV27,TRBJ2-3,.,CASSLAVSSTDTQYF,TGTGCCAGCAGTTTAGCGGTCTCTAGCACAGATACGCAGTATTTT
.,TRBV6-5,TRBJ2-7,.,CASSYGNSAYEQYF,TGTGCCAGCAGTTATGGTAATAGCGCCTACGAGCAGTACTTC
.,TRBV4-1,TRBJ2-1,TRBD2,CASSHQGGTYNEQFF,TGCGCCAGCAGCCACCAGGGAGGGACCTACAATGAGCAGTTCTTC
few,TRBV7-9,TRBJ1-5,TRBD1,CASSLGGQGGNQPQHF,TGTGCCAGCAGCTTAGGGGGACAGGGGGGCAATCAGCCCCAGCATTTT
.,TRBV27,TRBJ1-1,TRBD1,CASSSTTGTNTEAFF,TGTGCCAGCAGTTCGACGACAGGGACAAACACTGAAGCTTTCTTT
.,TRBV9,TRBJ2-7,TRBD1,CASSVSGTGSYEQYF,TGTGCCAGCAGCGTCTCGGGGACAGGCTCCTACGAGCAGTACTTC
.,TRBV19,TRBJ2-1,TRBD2,CASSIGTSGRGVSYNEQFF,TGTGCCAGTAGTATAGGGACTAGCGGGAGAGGGGTGTCCTACAATGAGCAGTTCTTC
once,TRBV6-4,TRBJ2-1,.,CASSDGTHNEQFF,TGTGCCAGCAGTGACGGAACTCACAATGAGCAGTTCTTC
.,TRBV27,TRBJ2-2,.,CASSFSTGELFF,TGTGCCAGCAGTTTCTCCACCGGGGAGCTGTTTTTT
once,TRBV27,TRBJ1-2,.,CASSSSPLGVPYGYTF,TGTGCCAGCAGTTCCTCCCCCCTAGGGGTCCCCTATGGCTACACCTTC
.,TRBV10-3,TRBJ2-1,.,CAIRLASYNEQFF,TGTGCCATCAGACTAGCCAGCTACAATGAGCAGTTCTTC
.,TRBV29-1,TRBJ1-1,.,CSVGLPEAFF,TGCAGCGTTGGTCTTCCTGAAGCTTTCTTT
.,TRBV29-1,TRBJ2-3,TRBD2,CSVEGQRGSASSDTQYF,TGCAGCGTTGAAGGTCAGCGGGGCTCAGCATCTTCAGATACGCAGTATTTT
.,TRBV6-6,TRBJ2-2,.,CASNLSPTGELFF,TGTGCCAGCAACCTAAGCCCCACCGGGGAGCTGTTTTTT
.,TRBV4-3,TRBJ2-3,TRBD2,CASSQEGLAGLGDTQYF,TGCGCCAGCAGCCAAGAAGGGCTAGCGGGACTGGGAGATACGCAGTATTTT
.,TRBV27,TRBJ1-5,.,CASSLHGFVNNQPQHF,TGTGCCAGCAGTTTGCATGGGTTCGTGAACAATCAGCCCCAGCATTTT
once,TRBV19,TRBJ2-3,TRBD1,CASSTMDRVADTQYF,TGTGCCAGTAGTACCATGGACAGGGTGGCAGATACGCAGTATTTT
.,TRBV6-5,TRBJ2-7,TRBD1,CASSYSGTGAEQYF,TGTGCCAGCAGTTACTCAGGGACAGGGGCCGAGCAGTACTTC
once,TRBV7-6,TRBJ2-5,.,CASSTEQGRNDETQYF,TGTGCCAGCAGCACCGAACAGGGGAGGAACGATGAGACCCAGTACTTC
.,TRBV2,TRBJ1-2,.,CASSEGRERKDGYTF,TGTGCCAGCAGTGAAGGGCGGGAAAGAAAAGATGGCTACACCTTC
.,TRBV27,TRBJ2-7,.,CASSARGGYEQYF,TGTGCCAGCAGCGCACGTGGGGGCTACGAGCAGTACTTC
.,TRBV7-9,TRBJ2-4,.,CASSYRDTGAKNIQYF,TGTGCCAGCAGCTACCGGGACACCGGAGCCAAAAACATTCAGTACTTC
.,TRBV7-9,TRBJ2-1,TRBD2,CASSLSTSGSYEQFF,TGTGCCAGCAGCTTAAGCACTAGCGGGAGTTATGAGCAGTTCTTC
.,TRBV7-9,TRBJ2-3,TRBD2,CASSAQRTSGTDTQYF,TGTGCCAGCAGCGCACAGCGGACTAGCGGAACAGATACGCAGTATTTT
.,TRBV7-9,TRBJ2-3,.,CASSPQGGRGASTDTQYF,TGTGCCAGCAGCCCCCAGGGGGGAAGGGGAGCAAGCACAGATACGCAGTATTTT
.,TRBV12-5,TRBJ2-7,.,CASGPSRDEQHF,TGTGCTAGTGGTCCCTCACGCGACGAGCAGCACTTC
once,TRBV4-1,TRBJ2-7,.,CASSQELAPSYEQYF,TGCGCCAGCAGCCAAGAACTAGCCCCCTCCTACGAGCAGTACTTC
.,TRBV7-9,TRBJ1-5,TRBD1,CASSPGQGPRQPQHF,TGTGCCAGCAGCCCCGGACAGGGGCCAAGGCAGCCCCAGCATTTT
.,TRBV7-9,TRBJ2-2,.,CASSLPTDNTGELFF,TGTGCCAGCAGCTTACCAACAGACAACACCGGGGAGCTGTTTTTT
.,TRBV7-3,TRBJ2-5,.,CATSLKRAEYTIHQETQYF,TGTGCCACCAGCCTAAAGCGGGCCGAGTATACTATTCACCAAGAGACCCAGTACTTC
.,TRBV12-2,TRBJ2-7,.,CASLIGIAPLAYEQYF,TGTGCAAGTCTGATCGGCATTGCTCCTTTAGCGTACGAGCAGTACTTC
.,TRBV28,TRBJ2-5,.,CASSFNTQETQYF,TGTGCCAGCAGTTTTAACACGCAAGAGACCCAGTACTTC
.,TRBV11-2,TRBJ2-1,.,CASSFKSGVALLDNEQFF,TGTGCCAGCAGCTTTAAATCGGGGGTGGCCTTGTTGGACAATGAGCAGTTCTTC
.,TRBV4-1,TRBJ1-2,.,CASSRGGEHPNYGYTF,TGCGCCAGCAGCCGAGGGGGGGAACATCCTAACTATGGCTACACCTTC
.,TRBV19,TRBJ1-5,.,CASSIRGYQPQHF,TGTGCCAGTAGTATACGGGGCTATCAGCCCCAGCATTTT
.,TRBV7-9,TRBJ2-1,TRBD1,CASSSPGTGIYNEQFF,TGTGCCAGCAGCTCCCCCGGGACAGGGATTTACAATGAGCAGTTCTTC
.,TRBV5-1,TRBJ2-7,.,CASSLGRYYEQYF,TGCGCCAGCAGCTTGGGGAGGTACTACGAGCAGTACTTC
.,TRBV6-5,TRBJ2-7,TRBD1,CASRPRDREIPEQYF,TGTGCCAGCAGGCCCCGGGACAGGGAAATCCCCGAGCAGTACTTC
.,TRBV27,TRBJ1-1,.,CASSLTENTEAFF,TGTGCCAGCAGTTTAACTGAGAACACTGAAGCTTTCTTT
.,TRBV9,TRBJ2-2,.,CASSATRGYTGELFF,TGTGCCAGCAGCGCCACTAGGGGATACACCGGGGAGCTGTTTTTT